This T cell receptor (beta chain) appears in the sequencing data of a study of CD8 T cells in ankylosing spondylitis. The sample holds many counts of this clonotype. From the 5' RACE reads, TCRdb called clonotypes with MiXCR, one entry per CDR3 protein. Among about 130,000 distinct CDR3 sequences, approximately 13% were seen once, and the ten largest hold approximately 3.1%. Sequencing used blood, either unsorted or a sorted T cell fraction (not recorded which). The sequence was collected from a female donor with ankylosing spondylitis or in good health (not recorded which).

CDR3 in DNA: TGTGCCAGGTCACAGGGCCCCACAGATACGCAGTATTTT. Amino acids: CARSQGPTDTQYF. The chain combines TRBV11-2 with TRBJ2-3; TRBD1 might be the D (6 bases). The V gene's germline CDR1 is SGHAT and CDR2 FQNNGV. The length of the CDR3 is 13 residues. V was shortened by 9 bases and J by 2 bases, with 12 bases between the two germline ends.